This T cell receptor (beta chain) was captured by sequencing in a study of control samples from healthy donors and cancer patients (TCRdb year 2020). The trim is 0 bases for V and 0 bases for J, with a gap of 9 bases between the germline ends. The germline V gene yields MNHNS for CDR1 and SASEGT for CDR2. CDR3 length: 16 amino acids, cysteine to phenylalanine. The sequence is cut down to CDR3 DNA, 48 bases in frame from base 1. Libraries were prepared through the immunoSEQ multiplex PCR assay. The clones in this table, taken by TCRdb from immuneACCESS, are in-frame only. Not every clone is retained; where verified, under half of the shortfall comes from an unresolved V gene, and the cause of the rest is unknown. The sample table contains 100,000 to 150,000 clones; only one count was recorded for about 90% of them. The ten largest clones capture around 2.1% of the sample. A note on this clone: The antigen it recognizes is unknown. No quality values exist for individual bases; no much larger clone is one base distant.

The source is a woman between 45 and 60 years old in good health. The specimen was blood. The rearranged segments are TRBV6-1 and TRBJ1-3; the D gene lacks a confident call. CDR3 reads: CASSEAAGFSGNTIYF. The nucleotide sequence is TGTGCCAGCAGTGAAGCGGCGGGTTTCTCTGGAAACACCATATATTTT.